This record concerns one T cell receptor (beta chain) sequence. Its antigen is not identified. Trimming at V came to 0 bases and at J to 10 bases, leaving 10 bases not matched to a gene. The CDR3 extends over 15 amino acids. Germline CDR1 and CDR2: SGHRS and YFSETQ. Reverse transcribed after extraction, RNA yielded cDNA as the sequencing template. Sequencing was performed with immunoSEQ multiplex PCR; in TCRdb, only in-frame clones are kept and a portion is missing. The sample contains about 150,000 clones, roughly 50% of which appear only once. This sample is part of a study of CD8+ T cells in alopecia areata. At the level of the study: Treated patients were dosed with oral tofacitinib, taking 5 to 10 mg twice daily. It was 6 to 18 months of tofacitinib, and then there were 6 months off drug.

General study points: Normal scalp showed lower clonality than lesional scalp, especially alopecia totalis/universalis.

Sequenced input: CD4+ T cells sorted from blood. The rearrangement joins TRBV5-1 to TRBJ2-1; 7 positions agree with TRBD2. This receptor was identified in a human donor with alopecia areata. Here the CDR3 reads CASSLGGLPLIEQFF. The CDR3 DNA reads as TGCGCCAGCAGCTTGGGGGGACTACCTTTGATCGAGCAGTTCTTC.